This TCR beta chain was profiled in a study of OX40 agonist ivuxolimab in advanced cancers. The repertoire was sequenced with immunoSEQ multiplex PCR; TCRdb's copy has only in-frame clones and lacks some. This table has tens of thousands of clones, approximately 91% appearing once. The specimen was CD4+ or CD8+ T cells sorted from blood, collected in a trial of the OX40 agonist ivuxolimab. The receptor was isolated from an adult with an advanced solid tumor such as melanoma, head and neck, liver or kidney cancer.

The CDR3 DNA reads as TGTGCCAGCTCACCGGACAGGTCCACTGAAGCTTTCTTT. It encodes CASSPDRSTEAFF. V usage is TRBV18 and J usage is TRBJ1-1; 7 positions agree with TRBD1. J lost 4 bases, V lost 3 bases, and 2 bases had no gene match. Germline-derived CDR1 and CDR2 are KGHSH and LQKENI. CDR3 length: 13 residues. Filled out from reference TRBV18 and TRBJ1-1, the complete variable domain reads NAGVMQNPRHLVRRRGQEARLRCSPMKGHSHVYWYRQLPEEGLKFMVYLQKENIIDESGMPKERFSAEFPKEGPSILRIQQVVRGDSAAYFCASSPDRSTEAFFGQGTRLTVV.